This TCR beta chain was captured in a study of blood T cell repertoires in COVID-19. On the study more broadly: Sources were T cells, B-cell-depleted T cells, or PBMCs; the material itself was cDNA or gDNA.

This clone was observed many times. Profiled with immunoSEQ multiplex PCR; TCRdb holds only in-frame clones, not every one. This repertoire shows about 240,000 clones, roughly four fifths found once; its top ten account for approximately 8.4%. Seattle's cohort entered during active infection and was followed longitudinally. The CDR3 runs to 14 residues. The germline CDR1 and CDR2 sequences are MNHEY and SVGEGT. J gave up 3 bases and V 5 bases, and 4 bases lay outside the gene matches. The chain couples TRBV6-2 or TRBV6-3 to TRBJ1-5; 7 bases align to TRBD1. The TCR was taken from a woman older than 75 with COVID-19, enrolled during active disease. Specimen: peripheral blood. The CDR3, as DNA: TGTGCCAGCAGTAACAGGGGTTTCAATCAGCCCCAGCATTTT. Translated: CASSNRGFNQPQHF.